The present entry profiles one T cell receptor (beta chain) with its context. What it recognizes is unknown. The CD4+ fraction was divided into a CD45RA+ naive subset and a CD45RA-negative memory subset. Libraries were prepared by immunoSEQ multiplex PCR; TCRdb keeps only in-frame clonotypes and omits some of them. The data show 2 million or so clones, with 95% seen just once and roughly 0.13% held by the top ten. The record originates from a study of shared clonotypes between healthy human individuals. Findings and limits, study-wide: Generation of non-shared clonotypes was less probable than generation of clonotypes shared by all four donors. Shared clonotypes: approximately 4.5% naive CD4, approximately 3.4% naive CD8, around 2.2% memory CD4, 0.35% to 0.5% memory CD8.

The clonotype comes from a man in his late teens or twenties in good health. Sample: naive CD4+ T cells sorted from blood. Stated subset: CD45RA+ positively selected.

This chain's CDR3 is CASSQPRTGSYEQYF. The CDR3 nucleotides read TGTGCCAGCAGCCAGCCCCGGACAGGCTCCTACGAGCAGTACTTC. V is TRBV7-9 and J is TRBJ2-7; 7 bases align to TRBD1. The CDR3 spans 15 residues. V was clipped by 5 bases and J by 0 bases; unmatched bases: 7. Germline V gene data show CDR1 as SEHNR and CDR2 as FQNEAQ (reference sequence).